The 25 T cell receptor beta chains below come from one sample, sequenced in a study of cytomegalovirus exposure and HLA in healthy donors. The PCR employed 60 Vbeta primers together with 13 Jbeta primers. Sequencing was performed with immunoSEQ multiplex PCR; in TCRdb, only in-frame clones are kept and a portion is missing. This sample has 100,000 to 150,000 clones, with approximately 80% found just once. Sample: PBMCs. These receptors were collected from a human donor in good health.

The chain employs TRBV27 and TRBJ2-3; 7 bases are a match to TRBD2. Trimming cost V 3 bases and J 1 base; bases outside gene matches: 4. Germline V CDR1 and CDR2: MNHEY, SMNVEV (reference sequence). CDR3 length equals 15 residues. The CDR3 DNA sequence: TGTGCCAGCAGTTTCCGACTAGCAGGCACAGATACGCAGTATTTT. Its translation: CASSFRLAGTDTQYF.

The chain couples TRBV29-1 to TRBJ1-1; D unresolved. Looked up from germline, CDR1 is SQVTM and CDR2 is ANQGSEA. The ends were cut back, 0 bases at V and 10 bases at J, with 12 bases in the middle. The CDR3 extends over 12 amino acids. The CDR3 DNA reads as TGCAGCGTTGAAGATCCCCGACTCGGAGCTTTCTTT. Translated, it gives CSVEDPRLGAFF.

This chain connects TRBV29-1 to TRBJ2-7, with 11 bases that match TRBD2. The J segment lost 2 bases and the V segment lost 5 bases, leaving 2 bases of the junction unmatched. The CDR3 covers 13 residues. Germline CDR1 and CDR2: SQVTM and ANQGSEA. The CDR3 is CSVSGLAAYEQYF. DNA of the CDR3: TGCAGCGTTTCGGGACTAGCGGCCTACGAGCAGTACTTC.

The chain is built from TRBV18 and TRBJ1-6, with a tentative D call TRBD1 (6 bases). The germline V gene has CDR1 KGHSH and CDR2 LQKENI. Trimming left V 3 bases short and J 4 bases short, with 13 bases between. This CDR3 has 16 amino acids. The CDR3 DNA sequence: TGTGCCAGCTCACCCCACAGGGCTGCTTATAATTCACCCCTCCACTTT. This gives the protein CASSPHRAAYNSPLHF.

The J gene is TRBJ2-3, the V gene TRBV5-6; 8 bases match TRBD2. The germline gives CDR1 SGHDT, CDR2 YYEEEE. The CDR3 is 15 amino acids. J lost 10 bases, V lost 0 bases, and 10 bases had no gene match. The CDR3 nucleotides are TGTGCCAGCAGCTTGGGGGGTTCGGGAGGGGTGTCGCAGTATTTT. This translates into CASSLGGSGGVSQYF.

The V and J genes are TRBV21-1 and TRBJ1-5. TRBV21-1 is a recognized pseudogene. The CDR3 is 17 amino acids. CDR3: CASSPREGGGGNQPQHF. The CDR3 DNA follows: TGTGCCAGCAGCCCCCGGGAAGGGGGGGGTGGCAATCAGCCCCAGCATTTT.

This clone occurred a few times. The chain couples TRBV11-2 to TRBJ1-1; D gene ambiguous. The CDR3 runs to 14 residues. Trimming took off 5 bases at V and 11 bases at J, with 21 bases between the two ends. Germline V gives CDR1 SGHAT, CDR2 FQNNGV. CDR3 nucleotide sequence: TGTGCCAGCAGCCCAAACGCGGACCGGGAAGTTGCTTTCTTT. Translation gives CASSPNADREVAFF.

The chain employs TRBV5-6 and TRBJ1-1; D is unclear. Germline V gives CDR1 SGHDT, CDR2 YYEEEE. V lost 4 bases and J lost 1, with 11 bases in between. This CDR3 has 14 amino acids. The CDR3: CASSAGLQNTEAFF. The CDR3 region has the DNA TGTGCCAGCAGCGCGGGGTTGCAGAACACTGAAGCTTTCTTT.

This rearrangement joins TRBV19 to TRBJ1-5; 9 nucleotides align to TRBD1. Trimming took 6 bases from V and 11 from J; bases not matched to a gene: 8. Germline V gives CDR1 LNHDA, CDR2 SQIVND (reference sequence). This CDR3 has 13 amino acids. Here the CDR3 DNA reads TGTGCCAGTAGATGGACAGGGGAGAGAGCCCAGCATTTT. Residues: CASRWTGERAQHF.

The CDR3 nucleotides are TGTGCCAGCAGTTACAATGGGCCCAAGAACACTGAAGCTTTCTTT. Amino acid sequence: CASSYNGPKNTEAFF. The rearrangement links TRBV6-6 to TRBJ1-1; D remains ambiguous. CDR3 length equals 15 residues. Germline V gene data show CDR1 as MNHNY and CDR2 as SVGAGI (reference sequence). The V and J ends lost 2 bases and 1 base respectively, with 11 bases between them.

V usage is TRBV5-1 and J usage is TRBJ1-5; 7 bases align to TRBD1. Germline V lookup: CDR1 SGHRS, CDR2 YFSETQ. Losses at the gene ends were 2 bases for V and 4 bases for J; bases not matched to a gene: 6. CDR3 length: 15 amino acids. The CDR3 nucleotides read TGCGCCAGCAGCTTAGGACAGGCGGATAATCAGCCCCAGCATTTT. It encodes CASSLGQADNQPQHF. The full variable domain, with the rest looked up from reference TRBV5-1 and TRBJ1-5, is KAGVTQTPRYLIKTRGQQVTLSCSPISGHRSVSWYQQTPGQGLQFLFEYFSETQRNKGNFPGRFSGRQFSNSRSEMNVSTLELGDSALYLCASSLGQADNQPQHFGDGTRLSIL.

The chain combines TRBV4-1 with TRBJ1-1; 10 bases align to TRBD1. The CDR3 length is 15 residues. Per the germline V gene, CDR1 is MGHRA and CDR2 is YSYEKL. The V and J ends lost 4 bases and 5 bases, in that order; junction bases with no gene match: 7. This CDR3 is CASSPRTGGRTEAFF. The CDR3 DNA reads TGCGCCAGCAGCCCACGGACAGGGGGTAGGACTGAAGCTTTCTTT.

The rearrangement uses TRBV18 and TRBJ2-6; 8 bases are shared with TRBD1. Trimming removed 2 bases from V and 2 bases from J; junction bases left unmatched: 2. The CDR3 has 16 amino acids. Germline V gene data show CDR1 as KGHSH and CDR2 as LQKENI. CDR3 coding DNA: TGTGCCAGCTCACCAGCGACAGGGGCTGGGGCCAACGTCCTGACTTTC. Amino acids: CASSPATGAGANVLTF.

This clone appeared once. CDR3 nucleotide sequence: TGTGCCAGCAGCTTACAAGCGGGAGCCGGGGAGCTGTTTTTT. Protein sequence: CASSLQAGAGELFF. The chain is built from TRBV7-7 and TRBJ2-2; 8 bases are a match to TRBD2. Germline lookup yields CDR1 SSHAT and CDR2 FNYEAQ (reference sequence). The CDR3 is 14 amino acids. V dropped 2 bases and J dropped 6; count of bases not matched to a gene: 2.

CDR3 amino acids: CASSLATGATDTQYF. The DNA of the CDR3 is TGCGCCAGCAGCTTGGCCACCGGTGCCACAGATACGCAGTATTTT. The chain is built from TRBV5-1 and TRBJ2-3; D gene unclear. CDR3 length: 15 amino acids. V was trimmed by 0 bases and J by 2 bases, leaving 10 bases between them. CDR1 SGHRS and CDR2 YFSETQ come from the germline V gene.

This clone was counted between two and nine times. Other DNA sequences in this sample translate to the same CDR3. The gene calls are TRBV5-1 and TRBJ2-3; no firm D call. This CDR3 comprises 12 residues. Per the germline V gene, CDR1 is SGHRS and CDR2 is YFSETQ. V was clipped by 0 bases and J by 6 bases, with 5 bases between them. Written as DNA, the CDR3 is TGCGCCAGCAGCTTGGCCGGGGATACGCAGTATTTT. It codes for CASSLAGDTQYF.

CDR3 region: CASSHTSGTRDTQYF. The CDR3 DNA reads TGTGCCAGCAGCCATACTAGCGGGACGAGAGATACGCAGTATTTT. This rearrangement joins TRBV5-8 to TRBJ2-3; the match to TRBD2 covers 10 bases. The CDR3 is 15 residues long. Germline V gene lookup returns CDR1 SGHTS and CDR2 YDEGEE. Germline trimming cut 4 bases from V and 5 bases from J; bases unmatched to any gene: 7.

The chain is built from TRBV11-2 and TRBJ2-7, with D possibly TRBD2 on 5 matching bases. With 4 bases removed from V and 0 bases from J, the gap between germline ends came to 10 bases. Germline CDR1 and CDR2: SGHAT and FQNNGV. The CDR3 loop spans 14 amino acids. The CDR3 nucleotides are TGTGCCAGCAGCTCTAGCCTATTCTCCTACGAGCAGTACTTC. This encodes CASSSSLFSYEQYF.

The rearrangement joins TRBV6-1 to TRBJ1-2; D unresolved. Germline V CDR1 and CDR2: MNHNS, SASEGT. V was pared by 6 bases and J by 2 bases, with 16 bases between. The length of the CDR3 is 15 residues. CDR3 coding DNA: TGTGCCAGCAGCTCCCACGAGGGCCTGAACTATGGCTACACCTTC. This codes for CASSSHEGLNYGYTF.

The CDR3 coding sequence is TGTGCCAGCAGTGAAAGAGGGCCCCCCTGGGACGAGCAGTACTTC. It translates to CASSERGPPWDEQYF. This sequence joins TRBV2 and TRBJ2-7; tentatively, D is TRBD2 (5 bases). The CDR3 consists of 15 residues. Trimming shortened V by 2 bases and J by 5 bases, and 16 bases separated the two germline ends. Germline lookup yields CDR1 SNHLY and CDR2 FYNNEI.

The genes are TRBV28 and TRBJ2-2; 10 nucleotides match TRBD1. The CDR3 consists of 13 residues. The J segment lost 7 bases and the V segment lost 8 bases, leaving 4 bases of the junction unmatched. Germline CDR1 MDHEN, CDR2 SYDVKM. DNA of the CDR3: TGTGCCAGCTGGGGACAGGGGAACGGGGAGCTGTTTTTT. This translates into CASWGQGNGELFF.

The CDR3, as DNA: TGTGCTAGTGGTTTGGAGGGCAGGGGGCCTATTGAGCAGTTCTTC. Translation: CASGLEGRGPIEQFF. The V gene is TRBV12-5, the J gene TRBJ2-1, with TRBD1 matching over 8 bases. V lost 1 base, J lost 9 bases, and 8 bases stayed unmatched. The length of the CDR3 is 15 residues. Germline V gives CDR1 LGHNT, CDR2 FRNRAP. The entire variable domain, with the rest obtained from reference TRBV12-5 and TRBJ2-1, is as follows: DARVTQTPRHKVTEMGQEVTMRCQPILGHNTVFWYRQTMMQGLELLAYFRNRAPLDDSGMPKDRFSAEMPDATLATLKIQPSEPRDSAVYFCASGLEGRGPIEQFFGPGTRLTVL.

This clone was detected a few times. The chain uses TRBV19 and TRBJ1-1; 7 bases line up with TRBD1. Trimming at V came to 6 bases and at J to 5 bases, leaving 12 bases not matched to a gene. This CDR3 region has 15 residues. Germline V gene data show CDR1 as LNHDA and CDR2 as SQIVND (reference sequence). The DNA of the CDR3 is TGTGCCAGTAGCCGAAGGGACAGCCGAACGACTGAAGCTTTCTTT. This gives the protein CASSRRDSRTTEAFF.

The chain is built from TRBV7-6 and TRBJ2-3; D call uncertain. The CDR3 consists of 13 residues. The germline V gene has CDR1 SGHVS and CDR2 FNYEAQ. The ends were cut back, 1 base at V and 3 bases at J, with 5 bases in the middle. As DNA, the CDR3 is TGTGCCAGCAGCTTAGAACAGACAGATACGCAGTATTTT. Its translation: CASSLEQTDTQYF. Looking up the rest from reference TRBV7-6 and TRBJ2-3 gives the full variable domain: GAGVSQSPRYKVTKRGQDVALRCDPISGHVSLYWYRQALGQGPEFLTYFNYEAQQDKSGLPNDRFSAERPEGSISTLTIQRTEQRDSAMYRCASSLEQTDTQYFGPGTRLTVL.

This clone was detected only a few times. The CDR3 loop reads CASSLGQVETQYF. The DNA of the CDR3 is TGTGCCAGCAGTTTGGGACAGGTGGAGACCCAGTACTTC. The chain uses TRBV28 and TRBJ2-5; TRBD1 matches at 8 bases. Germline CDR1 and CDR2: MDHEN and SYDVKM. The CDR3 runs to 13 residues. Trimming cost V 3 bases and J 5 bases; bases outside gene matches: 2.